These T cell receptor beta chains were read from a single sample in a study of cytomegalovirus exposure and HLA in healthy donors. Measured with immunoSEQ multiplex PCR; TCRdb has only the in-frame clones, and not every one. The sample holds about 160,000 clones, over 75% seen once. Specimen: PBMCs. The receptors here all came from a woman aged 50 to 65 in good health and CMV-seropositive. Both conserved end residues are part of each CDR3. Fields, in order: J gene, clone size, D gene, V gene, CDR3 protein, CDR3 DNA. A D gene is named only where the DNA matches it firmly. Size is omitted from some rows. Given values are once, few, many or a class for expanded clones.

>TRBJ1-1|-|TRBD1|TRBV6-5
CASSRQGLGTEAFF
TGTGCCAGCAGCCGACAGGGGTTGGGCACTGAAGCTTTCTTT
>TRBJ1-1|-|TRBD1|TRBV29-1
CSARDSWNTEAFF
TGCAGCGCTCGGGACAGCTGGAACACTGAAGCTTTCTTT
>TRBJ2-5|-|-|TRBV15
CATSRVHGGQETQYF
TGTGCCACCAGCAGAGTTCACGGGGGGCAGGAGACCCAGTACTTC
>TRBJ1-2|-|-|TRBV6-5
CASYRTNYGYTF
TGTGCCAGCTACAGGACTAACTATGGCTACACCTTC
>TRBJ2-3|-|-|TRBV19
CASSPTYLTDTQYF
TGTGCCAGTAGTCCAACCTACCTTACAGATACGCAGTATTTT
>TRBJ2-7|-|-|TRBV6-1
CASSVSDRLGYEQYF
TGTGCCAGCAGTGTATCTGACAGGCTCGGCTACGAGCAGTACTTC
>TRBJ2-7|-|TRBD1|TRBV11-2
CASSLPGTGLYEQYF
TGTGCCAGCAGCTTACCCGGGACAGGGCTATACGAGCAGTACTTC
>TRBJ1-5|-|-|TRBV7-2
CASSIRSDQPQHF
TGTGCCAGCAGTATCCGCAGTGATCAGCCCCAGCATTTT
>TRBJ1-5|-|TRBD1|TRBV10-3
CATRQGAIGQPQHF
TGTGCCACCCGACAGGGGGCGATTGGACAGCCCCAGCATTTT
>TRBJ2-7|-|-|TRBV15
CATSSQGYEQYF
TGTGCCACCAGCAGTCAGGGCTACGAGCAGTACTTC
>TRBJ1-4|once|-|TRBV2
CASSEERGFGSEKLFF
TGTGCCAGCAGTGAAGAGAGGGGGTTCGGGTCTGAAAAACTGTTTTTT
>TRBJ1-1|-|TRBD1|TRBV28
CASSRTGMNTEAFF
TGTGCCAGCAGTCGGACAGGGATGAACACTGAAGCTTTCTTT
>TRBJ1-2|-|TRBD1|TRBV28
CASRPGTGTSNYGYTF
TGTGCCAGCAGGCCCGGGACAGGAACCTCGAACTATGGCTACACCTTC
>TRBJ1-3|-|-|TRBV10-3
CAISAAGAGGNTIYF
TGTGCCATCAGTGCCGCAGGGGCAGGAGGAAACACCATATATTTT
>TRBJ2-2|-|-|TRBV9
CASSGTSNTGELFF
TGTGCCAGCAGCGGGACTTCGAACACCGGGGAGCTGTTTTTT
>TRBJ1-1|once|-|TRBV6-5
CASTWGGRNTEAFF
TGTGCCAGCACCTGGGGGGGCAGAAACACTGAAGCTTTCTTT
>TRBJ2-3|-|-|TRBV15
CATSKLTPTDTQYF
TGTGCCACCAGCAAACTGACTCCCACAGATACGCAGTATTTT
>TRBJ2-7|-|TRBD2|TRBV2
CASSEAWSGREHEQYF
TGTGCCAGCAGTGAAGCGTGGAGCGGGAGGGAACACGAGCAGTACTTC